A selection of T cell receptor beta chains follows, all from one sample in a study of T cell responses to AZD1222 COVID-19 vaccine. Assay: immunoSEQ multiplex PCR; the TCRdb copy retains only in-frame clones and omits some. The sample yields 200,000 or so clones, about 93% seen once. The source material was peripheral blood, sampled 28 days after the second AZD1222 dose. The receptor source for this set is an adult who received the AZD1222 COVID-19 vaccine. Each CDR3 is given with its conserved first and last residue. Each record gives: CDR3 DNA, CDR3 protein, clone size, J gene, D gene, V gene. The D gene is left open where the match is weak. Clone sizes are given selectively: once, few, many, or a class where the clone is expanded.

CDR3 DNA: TGTGCCAGCAGCCAAGGATTTTATACGGCCCAGTACTTC
CDR3 protein: CASSQGFYTAQYF
clone size: once
J gene: TRBJ2-5
D gene: NA
V gene: TRBV14

CDR3 DNA: TGTGCCAGCAGCGCGCAGGGGACACTGAACACCGGGGAGCTGTTTTTT
CDR3 protein: CASSAQGTLNTGELFF
clone size: NA
J gene: TRBJ2-2
D gene: NA
V gene: TRBV9

CDR3 DNA: TGTGCCAGCAGTCCACCCGAGAGTAGTTTGGCCCAGTACTTC
CDR3 protein: CASSPPESSLAQYF
clone size: NA
J gene: TRBJ2-5
D gene: NA
V gene: TRBV6-5

CDR3 DNA: TGTGCCAGCAGTGAAAAAGGCAGGAACACTGAAGCTTTCTTT
CDR3 protein: CASSEKGRNTEAFF
clone size: NA
J gene: TRBJ1-1
D gene: NA
V gene: TRBV6-1

CDR3 DNA: TGTGCCATCAGTGAGTCTGGGGCGGGAGGAAGCAATCAGCCCCAGCATTTT
CDR3 protein: CAISESGAGGSNQPQHF
clone size: NA
J gene: TRBJ1-5
D gene: NA
V gene: TRBV10-3

CDR3 DNA: TGCGCCAGCAGCACAGGTTCTATTGGGACGGACTATGGCTACACCTTC
CDR3 protein: CASSTGSIGTDYGYTF
clone size: NA
J gene: TRBJ1-2
D gene: NA
V gene: TRBV5-1

CDR3 DNA: TGCGCCAGCAGCTTGGCCGGAGACAGGGCCACTGAAGCTTTCTTT
CDR3 protein: CASSLAGDRATEAFF
clone size: once
J gene: TRBJ1-1
D gene: TRBD1
V gene: TRBV5-1

CDR3 DNA: TGTGCCACCAGCAGAGGCGGCGGGGGGGCGAATGAGCAGTTCTTC
CDR3 protein: CATSRGGGGANEQFF
clone size: NA
J gene: TRBJ2-1
D gene: TRBD2
V gene: TRBV15

CDR3 DNA: TGTGCCAGCAGTTTTCGCGGGGCCTACGAGCAGTACTTC
CDR3 protein: CASSFRGAYEQYF
clone size: NA
J gene: TRBJ2-7
D gene: NA
V gene: TRBV27

CDR3 DNA: TGTGCCAGCAGCCTAGACAGACCTAGCTCCTACGAGCAGTACTTC
CDR3 protein: CASSLDRPSSYEQYF
clone size: NA
J gene: TRBJ2-7
D gene: NA
V gene: TRBV11-1

CDR3 DNA: TGTGCCAGCAGGAAGGAAAGAGGGGGGTACGAGCAGTACTTC
CDR3 protein: CASRKERGGYEQYF
clone size: NA
J gene: TRBJ2-7
D gene: NA
V gene: TRBV2

CDR3 DNA: TGTGCCAGCAGCTCTCAGCGGGGGGGCGCGTACGAGCAGTACTTC
CDR3 protein: CASSSQRGGAYEQYF
clone size: NA
J gene: TRBJ2-7
D gene: TRBD2
V gene: TRBV5-4

CDR3 DNA: TGTGCCAGCAGCCAAGACCCGCCGGGACCTGGGGAGACCCAGTACTTC
CDR3 protein: CASSQDPPGPGETQYF
clone size: NA
J gene: TRBJ2-5
D gene: NA
V gene: TRBV3-1/TRBV3-2

CDR3 DNA: TGTGCTAGTGTCCTACTAGCGGGGGGGCGTAGTGAGCAGTTCTTC
CDR3 protein: CASVLLAGGRSEQFF
clone size: NA
J gene: TRBJ2-1
D gene: TRBD2
V gene: TRBV12-5

CDR3 DNA: TGTGCCAGCAGTTATGAGGGTCCTGACTATGGCTACACCTTC
CDR3 protein: CASSYEGPDYGYTF
clone size: NA
J gene: TRBJ1-2
D gene: NA
V gene: TRBV6-6

CDR3 DNA: TGCGCCAGCAGGTACAATGAGCAGTTCTTC
CDR3 protein: CASRYNEQFF
clone size: NA
J gene: TRBJ2-1
D gene: NA
V gene: TRBV10-2

CDR3 DNA: TGTGCCAGCAGCTTACTCCGGACAGGAGGACGGGATAATTCACCCCTCCACTTT
CDR3 protein: CASSLLRTGGRDNSPLHF
clone size: NA
J gene: TRBJ1-6
D gene: TRBD1
V gene: TRBV7-6

CDR3 DNA: TGTGCCAGCAGCTTAAAGAGCACAGATACGCAGTATTTT
CDR3 protein: CASSLKSTDTQYF
clone size: NA
J gene: TRBJ2-3
D gene: NA
V gene: TRBV7-2

CDR3 DNA: TGTGCCAGCAGCCAACAGGGGGGATCCGAGCAGTACTTC
CDR3 protein: CASSQQGGSEQYF
clone size: NA
J gene: TRBJ2-7
D gene: NA
V gene: TRBV3-1/TRBV3-2

CDR3 DNA: TGTGCCAGTAGTATTCGAATGGAGCACAATCAGCCCCAGCATTTT
CDR3 protein: CASSIRMEHNQPQHF
clone size: NA
J gene: TRBJ1-5
D gene: NA
V gene: TRBV19

CDR3 DNA: TGTGCCAGCAGTCCGAGAGAGGGGGGCCTCGAGTACAATGAGCAGTTCTTC
CDR3 protein: CASSPREGGLEYNEQFF
clone size: NA
J gene: TRBJ2-1
D gene: NA
V gene: TRBV27

CDR3 DNA: TGCGCCAGCAGCCAAGACGGGGGCAGGGAGACCCAGTACTTC
CDR3 protein: CASSQDGGRETQYF
clone size: NA
J gene: TRBJ2-5
D gene: NA
V gene: TRBV4-1

CDR3 DNA: TGCGCCAGCAGTCTGTGCGGGGAACAGGGGATTGCCGGGGAGCTGTTTTTT
CDR3 protein: CASSLCGEQGIAGELFF
clone size: NA
J gene: TRBJ2-2
D gene: NA
V gene: TRBV23-1

CDR3 DNA: TGTGCCAGCAGCTTAGACAACAGCCGACAAGAGACCCAGTACTTC
CDR3 protein: CASSLDNSRQETQYF
clone size: NA
J gene: TRBJ2-5
D gene: NA
V gene: TRBV7-2

CDR3 DNA: TGTGCCAGCACCCAGCGGCAGGGTTCGGACGAGCAGTACTTC
CDR3 protein: CASTQRQGSDEQYF
clone size: NA
J gene: TRBJ2-7
D gene: NA
V gene: TRBV7-3

CDR3 DNA: TGCGCCAGCAGCCAAGTTTCCAATGAGCAGTTCTTC
CDR3 protein: CASSQVSNEQFF
clone size: NA
J gene: TRBJ2-1
D gene: NA
V gene: TRBV4-1

CDR3 DNA: TGTGCCAGCAGCCCCGGACAGTATAACTATGGCTACACCTTC
CDR3 protein: CASSPGQYNYGYTF
clone size: NA
J gene: TRBJ1-2
D gene: NA
V gene: TRBV7-9

CDR3 DNA: TGTGCCAGCAGCTTAGACAGCGCGAACACCGGGGAGCTGTTTTTT
CDR3 protein: CASSLDSANTGELFF
clone size: once
J gene: TRBJ2-2
D gene: NA
V gene: TRBV7-2

CDR3 DNA: TGTGCCAGCAGTTACGCGTGGTCGAGCCGCGGTCAGCCCCAGCATTTT
CDR3 protein: CASSYAWSSRGQPQHF
clone size: NA
J gene: TRBJ1-5
D gene: NA
V gene: TRBV6-2/TRBV6-3

CDR3 DNA: TGTGCCTGGAGTGGACAGGGGTCAGGCAACGAGCAGTACTTC
CDR3 protein: CAWSGQGSGNEQYF
clone size: NA
J gene: TRBJ2-7
D gene: TRBD1
V gene: TRBV30

CDR3 DNA: TGTGCCAGCAGACAACGGGCAGGGGACTATGGCTACACCTTC
CDR3 protein: CASRQRAGDYGYTF
clone size: NA
J gene: TRBJ1-2
D gene: NA
V gene: TRBV6-5

CDR3 DNA: TGTGCCAGCGGCCGGGACAGGGTTGGAGAGACCCAGTACTTC
CDR3 protein: CASGRDRVGETQYF
clone size: NA
J gene: TRBJ2-5
D gene: TRBD1
V gene: TRBV27

CDR3 DNA: TGTGCCAGCAGCCTAACTAGCGGGGGGAACACCGGGGAGCTGTTTTTT
CDR3 protein: CASSLTSGGNTGELFF
clone size: NA
J gene: TRBJ2-2
D gene: TRBD2
V gene: TRBV7-2

CDR3 DNA: TGTGCCAGCAGCGCCGGGACAGGGGAGTTTGATCAGCCCCAGCATTTT
CDR3 protein: CASSAGTGEFDQPQHF
clone size: NA
J gene: TRBJ1-5
D gene: TRBD1
V gene: TRBV7-9

CDR3 DNA: TGTGCCATCAGTGAGCAGACCGAGGGATATGGCTACACCTTC
CDR3 protein: CAISEQTEGYGYTF
clone size: NA
J gene: TRBJ1-2
D gene: NA
V gene: TRBV10-3

CDR3 DNA: TGTGCCAGCAGGCAATCTCCCCTCCCCCTCCACTTT
CDR3 protein: CASRQSPLPLHF
clone size: NA
J gene: TRBJ1-6
D gene: NA
V gene: TRBV3-1/TRBV3-2

CDR3 DNA: TGTGCCAGCAGCACCCGACAGGGAAAGGAATCACCCCTCCACTTT
CDR3 protein: CASSTRQGKESPLHF
clone size: NA
J gene: TRBJ1-6
D gene: TRBD1
V gene: TRBV7-2

CDR3 DNA: TGTGCCACCAGCAGCAGACAGGGCGCCTACGAGCAGTACTTC
CDR3 protein: CATSSRQGAYEQYF
clone size: NA
J gene: TRBJ2-7
D gene: TRBD1
V gene: TRBV15

CDR3 DNA: TGTGCCAGCAGTCCATTCCGGGGGGGCAATCAGCCCCAGCATTTT
CDR3 protein: CASSPFRGGNQPQHF
clone size: once
J gene: TRBJ1-5
D gene: NA
V gene: TRBV2

CDR3 DNA: TGTGCCAGCCTGACTATGACAGTTAGCAATCAGCCCCAGCATTTT
CDR3 protein: CASLTMTVSNQPQHF
clone size: NA
J gene: TRBJ1-5
D gene: NA
V gene: TRBV28

CDR3 DNA: TGTGCCAGCGAGAGGGCAGGGGGTCAGCCCCAGCATTTT
CDR3 protein: CASERAGGQPQHF
clone size: NA
J gene: TRBJ1-5
D gene: TRBD1
V gene: TRBV7-2

CDR3 DNA: TGTGCCTGGAGTCGGACAGGGGAATCACCCCTCCACTTT
CDR3 protein: CAWSRTGESPLHF
clone size: NA
J gene: TRBJ1-6
D gene: TRBD1
V gene: TRBV30

CDR3 DNA: TGTGCCAGCAGCCAAGAACGGACAGTGAGATTCTATGGCTACACCTTC
CDR3 protein: CASSQERTVRFYGYTF
clone size: NA
J gene: TRBJ1-2
D gene: NA
V gene: TRBV3-1/TRBV3-2

CDR3 DNA: TGTGCCAGTAGTTTGGGACAGGTGGTCGACGAGCAGTACTTC
CDR3 protein: CASSLGQVVDEQYF
clone size: NA
J gene: TRBJ2-7
D gene: TRBD1
V gene: TRBV19

CDR3 DNA: TGTGCCAGCAGCGTTAGTAGCGGGGCAAGCTCCTACAATGAGCAGTTCTTC
CDR3 protein: CASSVSSGASSYNEQFF
clone size: NA
J gene: TRBJ2-1
D gene: TRBD2
V gene: TRBV9

CDR3 DNA: TGTGCCAGCAGTCAACAGGTCCGGGGCGAAGCTTTCTTT
CDR3 protein: CASSQQVRGEAFF
clone size: few
J gene: TRBJ1-1
D gene: NA
V gene: TRBV12-3/TRBV12-4

CDR3 DNA: TGTGCCAGCAGCGCAGGCCTTGAAGCTTTCTTT
CDR3 protein: CASSAGLEAFF
clone size: NA
J gene: TRBJ1-1
D gene: NA
V gene: TRBV2

CDR3 DNA: TGTGCCAGCAGTTTACGTAGTGAGGAGCCCCAGCATTTT
CDR3 protein: CASSLRSEEPQHF
clone size: NA
J gene: TRBJ1-5
D gene: NA
V gene: TRBV12-3/TRBV12-4

CDR3 DNA: TGCGCCAGCAGGCCTAAGGCAGTCGATGGCTACACCTTC
CDR3 protein: CASRPKAVDGYTF
clone size: NA
J gene: TRBJ1-2
D gene: NA
V gene: TRBV5-1

CDR3 DNA: TGTGCCAGCAGTTGGGATGGCGTCGGTGTTAACACTGAAGCTTTCTTT
CDR3 protein: CASSWDGVGVNTEAFF
clone size: NA
J gene: TRBJ1-1
D gene: NA
V gene: TRBV28

CDR3 DNA: TGTGCCAGCAGCTCCCGGGGACAGGCACCTCGACCTAATGAAAAACTGTTTTTT
CDR3 protein: CASSSRGQAPRPNEKLFF
clone size: NA
J gene: TRBJ1-4
D gene: TRBD1
V gene: TRBV27

CDR3 DNA: TGCAGCGTTTGGGGGCAGGGGATATACGAGCAGTACTTC
CDR3 protein: CSVWGQGIYEQYF
clone size: NA
J gene: TRBJ2-7
D gene: NA
V gene: TRBV29-1

CDR3 DNA: TGTGCCAGCTCACCCCGGACTAGCGGGGGCAATGAGCAGTTCTTC
CDR3 protein: CASSPRTSGGNEQFF
clone size: NA
J gene: TRBJ2-1
D gene: TRBD2
V gene: TRBV18

CDR3 DNA: TGTGCCAGCAGCCCAGGGGAATATCAGCCCCAGCATTTT
CDR3 protein: CASSPGEYQPQHF
clone size: NA
J gene: TRBJ1-5
D gene: NA
V gene: TRBV7-9

CDR3 DNA: TGTGCCACCAGCAGAGGAGTGAACACTGAAGCTTTCTTT
CDR3 protein: CATSRGVNTEAFF
clone size: NA
J gene: TRBJ1-1
D gene: NA
V gene: TRBV15

CDR3 DNA: TGTGCCAGCAGCTTGGCTGGGGGTGGTGGAGCTTTCTTT
CDR3 protein: CASSLAGGGGAFF
clone size: NA
J gene: TRBJ1-1
D gene: NA
V gene: TRBV5-6

CDR3 DNA: TGCGCCAGCAGCCACCGGACTAGCGGTTACGAGCAGTACTTC
CDR3 protein: CASSHRTSGYEQYF
clone size: NA
J gene: TRBJ2-7
D gene: TRBD2
V gene: TRBV4-3

CDR3 DNA: TGTGCCAGCAGCTTAGGAGGGGTGGGCTACACCTTC
CDR3 protein: CASSLGGVGYTF
clone size: NA
J gene: TRBJ1-2
D gene: NA
V gene: TRBV7-8

CDR3 DNA: TGTGCCTGGGCAGGGGGACCAAACGAAAAACTGTTTTTT
CDR3 protein: CAWAGGPNEKLFF
clone size: few
J gene: TRBJ1-4
D gene: TRBD1
V gene: TRBV30

CDR3 DNA: TGTGCCAGCAGCCGAGTCCCCTTCGGGGAGACTGAAGCTTTCTTT
CDR3 protein: CASSRVPFGETEAFF
clone size: NA
J gene: TRBJ1-1
D gene: NA
V gene: TRBV14